These 13 T cell receptor beta chains came from one sample sequenced in a study of cytomegalovirus exposure and HLA in healthy donors. 60 Vbeta and 13 Jbeta primers were used in PCR. Sequencing used immunoSEQ multiplex PCR; TCRdb keeps in-frame clones, though not all of them. The data show over 70,000 clones, with about 66% seen just once and under 2.5% held by the top ten. Sequencing input: PBMCs. All receptors come from a man aged 30 to 45 in good health and CMV-seronegative.

This clone was picked up a small number of times. The genes are TRBV5-6 and TRBJ1-6; no firm D call. In germline, CDR1 is SGHDT, CDR2 YYEEEE. This CDR3 comprises 17 residues. Between the trimmed V and J ends, which lost 4 bases and 0 bases, there was a span of 14 bases. The CDR3 loop is CASSRRAPSSYNSPLHF. CDR3 sequence (DNA): TGTGCCAGCAGCCGGAGGGCCCCGAGCTCCTATAATTCACCCCTCCACTTT.

The chain recombines TRBV19 with TRBJ1-1; D is possibly TRBD1 (5 bases). With 7 bases removed from V and 0 bases from J, the gap between germline ends came to 15 bases. Germline assignment: CDR1 LNHDA and CDR2 SQIVND (reference sequence). The CDR3 runs to 15 residues. CDR3 nucleotide sequence: TGTGCCAGTACCTTGGGGGGGACGGTGAACACTGAAGCTTTCTTT. Translated: CASTLGGTVNTEAFF.

The chain recombines TRBV5-6 with TRBJ2-7; 8 nucleotides agree with TRBD1. This CDR3 comprises 16 residues. Trimming removed 2 bases from V and 6 bases from J; junction bases left unmatched: 13. Germline values: CDR1 SGHDT, CDR2 YYEEEE. CDR3 loop: CASSFESGQASREQYF. CDR3 coding DNA: TGTGCCAGCAGCTTCGAATCGGGACAGGCGTCGCGCGAGCAGTACTTC. Combining the CDR3 with reference TRBV5-6 and TRBJ2-7 gives the whole variable domain DAGVTQSPTHLIKTRGQQVTLRCSPKSGHDTVSWYQQALGQGPQFIFQYYEEEERQRGNFPDRFSGHQFPNYSSELNVNALLLGDSALYLCASSFESGQASREQYFGPGTRLTVT.

This clone was seen at least ten times. This sequence joins TRBV30 and TRBJ1-3; D not resolved. V was cut by 4 bases and J by 7 bases, with 14 bases left in between. The CDR3 runs to 13 residues. Germline values: CDR1 GTSNPN, CDR2 SVGIG (reference sequence). CDR3 amino acids: CAWKRLESNTIYF. In DNA form, the CDR3 reads TGTGCCTGGAAACGGCTGGAGTCGAACACCATATATTTT.

Of note for this clone: The junction departs from the called germline gene at one end, perhaps through a read error. V usage is TRBV7-7 and J usage is TRBJ2-5; D is possibly TRBD2 (6 bases). CDR1 is SSHAT, CDR2 FNYEAQ, per germline (reference sequence). This CDR3 spans 15 amino acids. For the CDR3, the DNA is TGTGCTAGCAGGTTAACCCCGGGACTTCAAGAGACCCAGTACTTC. Its protein product is CASRLTPGLQETQYF.

The J gene is TRBJ1-1, the V gene TRBV6-6; TRBD1 is a possible D gene (5 bases). Looked up from germline, CDR1 is MNHNY and CDR2 is SVGAGI (reference sequence). The CDR3 covers 16 residues. Trimming removed 5 bases from V and 0 bases from J, with 16 bases in between. CDR3 nucleotides: TGTGCCAGCAGTCCCCCAAGGAGGGGATTGAACACTGAAGCTTTCTTT. Translating gives CASSPPRRGLNTEAFF.

The chain employs TRBV7-9 and TRBJ2-3; TRBD2 matches 9 bases. This CDR3 region has 16 residues. Germline CDR1 reads SEHNR; CDR2 reads FQNEAQ (reference sequence). The V and J ends lost 6 bases and 4 bases, in that order; junction bases with no gene match: 11. This CDR3 is CASSSPGLAQPDTQYF. Here the CDR3 DNA reads TGTGCCAGCAGTTCCCCTGGACTAGCGCAGCCAGATACGCAGTATTTT.

The chain couples TRBV28 to TRBJ2-7, with 10 bases that match TRBD1. This CDR3 is 14 amino acids long. Germline CDR1 and CDR2: MDHEN and SYDVKM. With V trimmed by 3 bases and J by 5 bases, 4 bases remained unmatched. CDR3 amino acids: CASSLTGTGDEQYF. The CDR3 DNA sequence: TGTGCCAGCAGTTTGACCGGGACAGGGGACGAGCAGTACTTC.

The chain combines TRBV6-6 with TRBJ2-1; D possibly corresponds to TRBD2 (5 bases). The CDR3 loop spans 13 amino acids. Germline V gene data show CDR1 as MNHNY and CDR2 as SVGAGI (reference sequence). V was trimmed by 7 bases and J by 8 bases, leaving 15 bases between them. CDR3 bases: TGTGCCAGCAAAGCGGACTCCCTAGATGAGCAGTTCTTC. It yields the protein CASKADSLDEQFF.

The chain carries TRBV9 and TRBJ1-1, with a possible D match to TRBD1 (5 bases). The CDR3 spans 17 residues. Looked up from germline, CDR1 is SGDLS and CDR2 is YYNGEE. Trimming left V 0 bases short and J 4 bases short, with 19 bases between. CDR3 amino acids: CASSVGGGGMRGTEAFF. The CDR3 DNA follows: TGTGCCAGCAGCGTAGGGGGGGGAGGGATGAGGGGCACTGAAGCTTTCTTT. Filled out from reference TRBV9 and TRBJ1-1, the complete variable domain reads DSGVTQTPKHLITATGQRVTLRCSPRSGDLSVYWYQQSLDQGLQFLIQYYNGEERAKGNILERFSAQQFPDLHSELNLSSLELGDSALYFCASSVGGGGMRGTEAFFGQGTRLTVV.

The chain employs TRBV30 and TRBJ1-3; TRBD1 is a possible D gene (6 bases). The germline CDR1 and CDR2 sequences are GTSNPN and SVGIG (reference sequence). The CDR3 sequence is 13 residues long. CDR3 nucleotides: TGTGCACTCGTACAGGGACCCGGGAACACCATATATTTT. Its translation is CALVQGPGNTIYF.

This chain uses TRBV11-2 with TRBJ1-3, with no clear D. This CDR3 region has 14 residues. Germline V gives CDR1 SGHAT, CDR2 FQNNGV. Deletions cut 3 bases from V and 0 bases from J, with 6 bases between. This CDR3 is CASSLSISGNTIYF. DNA of the CDR3: TGTGCCAGCAGCTTGTCTATCTCTGGAAACACCATATATTTT.

This clone was found a few times. The V gene is TRBV6-6, the J gene TRBJ2-3; 7 bases map to TRBD2. The germline gives CDR1 MNHNY, CDR2 SVGAGI (reference sequence). V lost 8 bases and J lost 5; bases outside the gene matches: 1. The CDR3 length is 11 residues. The CDR3 nucleotides read TGTGCCAGCGGACTAGGAGATACGCAGTATTTT. Translating gives CASGLGDTQYF.